This T cell receptor (beta chain) emerged from a study of cytomegalovirus exposure and HLA in healthy donors. PCR used 60 Vbeta primers and 13 Jbeta primers. Assay: immunoSEQ multiplex PCR; the TCRdb copy retains only in-frame clones and omits some. Here the sample spans 150,000 to 200,000 clones, around 80% being singletons. The sample consisted of PBMCs. The clonotype was recovered from a woman aged 25 to 39 in good health and CMV-seronegative.

CDR3 sequence (DNA): TGCGCCAGCAGAGGGGGTGAGGGGCCGGGCACCGGGGAGCTGTTTTTT. Amino acids: CASRGGEGPGTGELFF. V and J are TRBV5-1 and TRBJ2-2, with a weak D call TRBD1 (6 bases). Germline CDR1 SGHRS, CDR2 YFSETQ. V lost 5 bases and J lost 4, with 18 bases in between. The CDR3 has 16 residues. The full variable domain, rest sourced from reference TRBV5-1 and TRBJ2-2, is KAGVTQTPRYLIKTRGQQVTLSCSPISGHRSVSWYQQTPGQGLQFLFEYFSETQRNKGNFPGRFSGRQFSNSRSEMNVSTLELGDSALYLCASRGGEGPGTGELFFGEGSRLTVL.